This T cell receptor beta chain derives from a study of shared clonotypes between healthy human individuals. On this clone: Its antigen is currently unknown.

For genomic DNA, unsorted samples relied on tens of millions of PBMCs. It was at deep level that the assay was run. Profiled with immunoSEQ multiplex PCR; TCRdb holds only in-frame clones, not every one. The sample contains about half a million clones, 79% of which appear only once. Study-level results: Few donors limited the genetic and exposure-history diversity represented.

V dropped 4 bases and J dropped 6; count of bases not matched to a gene: 5. The CDR3 totals 13 residues. Germline V gives CDR1 GTSNPN, CDR2 SVGIG (reference sequence). This chain uses TRBV30 with TRBJ2-1, with TRBD2 identical over 8 bases. This TCR derives from a middle-aged woman in good health. Some clones in this sample may be carry-over from other donors' samples. Sequenced sample: PBMCs. DNA for the CDR3: TGTGCCTGGAATCACGGGACTAGCAATGAGCAGTTCTTC. Encoded protein: CAWNHGTSNEQFF. The full variable domain, with the rest looked up from reference TRBV30 and TRBJ2-1, is SQTIHQWPATLVQPVGSPLSLECTVEGTSNPNLYWYRQAAGRGLQLLFYSVGIGQISSEVPQNLSASRPQDRQFILSSKKLLLSDSGFYLCAWNHGTSNEQFFGPGTRLTVL.